This TCR beta chain was found in a study of T cell repertoires in cytomegalovirus infection. Overall study context: The study used recently identified HLA-C-restricted and well-studied HLA-B-restricted CMV epitopes. CMV infection and matching HLA type were both indicated by public TCR beta signatures.

Study results and caveats: Frequencies of public TCR beta families were cumulated, and this identified carriers of CMV plus the relevant HLA. Clonotype analysis showed dominance of the ex vivo response by HLA-C-restricted CMV-specific TCR beta clonotypes.

MiXCR, run by TCRdb on the reads, gives a single entry per CDR3 protein. The sample holds some 130,000 distinct CDR3 sequences, over 25% seen once. To note about this clonotype: The antigen remains undetermined.

V dropped 3 bases and J dropped 1 base, with 10 bases sitting between them. Germline CDR1 MDHEN, CDR2 SYDVKM. The CDR3 runs 14 residues. The material sequenced was CD8+ T cells from cultured PBMCs, taken from culture after CMV antigen stimulation. This clonotype was sampled from a human donor in good health (CMV status not recorded). Some clones in this sample may be carry-over from other donors' samples. The chain joins TRBV28 to TRBJ2-7; D call uncertain. In nucleotides, the CDR3 is TGTGCCAGCAGTTTTATTAGCAGATCCTACGAGCAGTACTTC. This codes for CASSFISRSYEQYF.